The sequence of this TCR beta chain was determined in a study of siplizumab effects on memory and regulatory T cells. A remark on this clone: Its antigen is unknown.

Sequencing used immunoSEQ multiplex PCR; TCRdb keeps in-frame clones, though not all of them. The sample has tens of thousands of clones, 90% to 98% seen once. Study-level points and caveats: Naive T cells appeared more diverse than memory cells and seemed to be major alloresponse contributors. Suppressive function of proliferating Tregs from siplizumab cultures was not confirmed. For mappable alloreactive CD4+ clones, the mean Treg-derived fraction was 68.8% with siplizumab and under 35% in controls. The alloreactive clones that mapped to unstimulated subsets made up only a minor fraction.

CDR1 is MNHNS and CDR2 is SASEGT in the germline V gene. V dropped 6 bases and J dropped 6 bases, with 11 bases sitting between them. The CDR3 loop spans 12 amino acids. The V and J genes are TRBV6-1 and TRBJ1-1, with D possibly being TRBD1 (6 bases). Sequenced input: naive CD8+ T cells sorted from blood. The sequence was collected from a human donor in good health. The CDR3 DNA follows: TGTGCCAGCAGCCGGGACAATGCTGAAGCTTTCTTT. Residues: CASSRDNAEAFF.